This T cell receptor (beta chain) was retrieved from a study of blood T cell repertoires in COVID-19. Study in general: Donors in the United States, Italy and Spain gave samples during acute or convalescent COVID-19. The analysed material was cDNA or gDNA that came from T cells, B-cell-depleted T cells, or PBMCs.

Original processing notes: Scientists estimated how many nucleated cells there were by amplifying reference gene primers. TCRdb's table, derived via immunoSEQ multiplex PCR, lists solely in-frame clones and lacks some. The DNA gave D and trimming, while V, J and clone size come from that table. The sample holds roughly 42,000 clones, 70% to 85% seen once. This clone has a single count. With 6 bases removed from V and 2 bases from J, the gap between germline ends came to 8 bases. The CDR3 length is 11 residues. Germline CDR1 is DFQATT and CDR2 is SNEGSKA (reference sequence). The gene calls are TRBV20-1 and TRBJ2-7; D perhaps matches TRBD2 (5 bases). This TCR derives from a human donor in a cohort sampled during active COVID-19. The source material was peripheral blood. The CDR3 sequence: CSAEGPYEQYF. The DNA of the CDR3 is TGCAGTGCCGAGGGCCCCTACGAGCAGTACTTC.